The T cell receptor (beta chain) under discussion was sequenced for a study of control samples from healthy donors and cancer patients. The method was immunoSEQ multiplex PCR; TCRdb's version includes in-frame clones alone and lacks a portion of them. The table has around 55,000 clones, about 96% seen once. The germline CDR1 and CDR2 sequences are SEHNR and FQNEAQ (reference sequence). V trimming: 3 bases; J trimming: 5 bases; junction bases outside the gene matches: 2. The CDR3 is 14 residues long. Sequenced sample: blood. This TCR was sampled from a woman under 30 in good health. The rearrangement joins TRBV7-9 to TRBJ2-1; 9 bases line up with TRBD1. The CDR3 bases are TGTGCCAGCAGCTTCCGGGACAGGGACAATGAGCAGTTCTTC. Translation gives CASSFRDRDNEQFF. The entire variable domain, with the rest obtained from reference TRBV7-9 and TRBJ2-1, is as follows: DTGVSQNPRHKITKRGQNVTFRCDPISEHNRLYWYRQTLGQGPEFLTYFQNEAQLEKSRLLSDRFSAERPKGSFSTLEIQRTEQGDSAMYLCASSFRDRDNEQFFGPGTRLTVL.